This T cell receptor beta chain was retrieved from a study of blood T cell repertoires in COVID-19 (dated by TCRdb to between 2020 and 2021). A note on the overall study: The collaborator samples originated in the United States, Italy and Spain and spanned the acute and convalescent phases of COVID-19. Nearly every sample came with metadata listing a de-identified subject ID, COVID-19 status, age in years and sex. A freely available public database, intended as a resource for researchers studying the immune response to SARS-CoV-2, is where the repertoires were released. Where available, HLA class I and class II types were obtained from metadata supplied by the sample provider rather than from assay-based typing. Subjects who had been exposed to COVID-19, were actively infected with it, or had recovered from it provided the deeply sampled blood TCRbeta repertoires that made up the dataset. Samples were obtained from the ongoing ImmuneRACE study (first 160 participants) and from over 1,000 subjects provided by 6 global collaborators. The prospective study material was composed of cDNA or gDNA derived from T cells, B-cell-depleted T cells, or PBMCs.

The germline V gene (reference sequence) gives CDR1 as SGHNT and CDR2 as YYREEE. From the cysteine through the phenylalanine, the CDR3 covers 14 amino acids. Just the 42-base CDR3 DNA is kept, in frame starting at base 1. The junction carries 10 bases between V and J, which are trimmed by 3 bases and 1 base respectively. Whole blood was collected in K2EDTA tubes by collaborating institutions according to the institutions' own protocols. Collaborator samples were shipped for TCRbeta analysis as frozen whole blood, isolated PBMCs, or DNA extracted from either sample type. Notes on this clone: The antigen this receptor binds is unknown. The sample holds no much larger clone one base away, and base qualities are not on file.

TCRbeta CDR3 regions were amplified from genomic DNA using the immunoSEQ Assay, a bias-controlled multiplex PCR. As for the original processing: The number of nucleated cells in each sample was estimated from the amplification of reference gene primers within the assay. To quantify the absolute abundance of each unique TCRbeta CDR3 rearrangement, sequence reads were collapsed and filtered. For each sample, productive Simpson clonality was calculated by taking the square root of Simpson's diversity index across productive rearrangements. Held by TCRdb, this immuneACCESS table contains in-frame sequences only and omits some clones. Under half of the omission traces to an unresolved V gene where checked; the cause of the rest is unknown. The V and J calls and the clone size are those of that table, but D and trimming were determined from the DNA. This sample holds 70,000 or so clones; more than 75% were observed only once. Roughly 44% of the sample belongs to the ten largest clones.

What the research found in general, with its limitations: The amount of clinical and demographic metadata varied by source and participant and was provided uncurated.

This receptor was identified in a human donor in a cohort sampled during active COVID-19. Sequenced sample: peripheral blood. The V gene is TRBV5-4 and the J gene is TRBJ2-5; TRBD2 could be the D gene, as 5 bases match. The CDR3 region: CASSSGGGQETQYF. The DNA sequence follows: TGTGCCAGCAGCTCCGGAGGAGGCCAAGAGACCCAGTACTTC.